The clone carrying this T cell receptor beta chain was seen a single time. The data stem from a study of blood T cell repertoires in COVID-19. Study summary: PBMCs, B-cell-depleted T cells, or T cells provided the cDNA or gDNA that made up the material.

TCRdb's table, derived via immunoSEQ multiplex PCR, lists solely in-frame clones and lacks some. The sample yields approximately 240,000 clones, more than 75% seen once. The sample comprised peripheral blood. This receptor was obtained from a woman between 25 and 40 years old who had recovered from COVID-19.

CDR3 sequence reads: CASRGQGGEKLFF. The CDR3 DNA reads TGTGCCAGCCGTGGACAGGGGGGAGAAAAACTGTTTTTT. The V gene is TRBV2, the J gene TRBJ1-4; 10 bases are shared with TRBD1. CDR1 is SNHLY, CDR2 FYNNEI, per germline. The CDR3 totals 13 residues. V gave up 8 bases and J gave up 8 bases; unmatched junction bases: 5.